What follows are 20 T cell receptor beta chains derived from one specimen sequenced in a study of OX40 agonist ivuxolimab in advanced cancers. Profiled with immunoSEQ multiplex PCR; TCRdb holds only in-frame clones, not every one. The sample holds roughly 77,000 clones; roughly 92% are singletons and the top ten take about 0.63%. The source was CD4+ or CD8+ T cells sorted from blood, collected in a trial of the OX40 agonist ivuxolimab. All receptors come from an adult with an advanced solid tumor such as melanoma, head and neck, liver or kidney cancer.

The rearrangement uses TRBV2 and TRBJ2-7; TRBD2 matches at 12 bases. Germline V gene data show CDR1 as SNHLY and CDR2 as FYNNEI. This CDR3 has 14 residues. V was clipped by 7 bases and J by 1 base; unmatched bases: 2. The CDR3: CASKLAGGSYEQYF. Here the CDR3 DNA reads TGTGCCAGCAAACTAGCGGGAGGATCCTACGAGCAGTACTTC.

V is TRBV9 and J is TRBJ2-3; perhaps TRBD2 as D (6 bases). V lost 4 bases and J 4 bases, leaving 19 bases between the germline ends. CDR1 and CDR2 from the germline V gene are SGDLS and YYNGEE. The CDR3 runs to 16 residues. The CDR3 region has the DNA TGTGCCAGCAGCCCAAGCGGAGGGGTTCCCCCAGATACGCAGTATTTT. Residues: CASSPSGGVPPDTQYF.

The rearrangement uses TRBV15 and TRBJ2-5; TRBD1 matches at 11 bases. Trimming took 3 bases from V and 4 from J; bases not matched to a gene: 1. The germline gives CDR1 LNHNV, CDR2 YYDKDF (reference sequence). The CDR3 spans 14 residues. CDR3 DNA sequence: TGTGCCACCAGCAGGGACAGGGGGCGAGAGACCCAGTACTTC. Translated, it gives CATSRDRGRETQYF.

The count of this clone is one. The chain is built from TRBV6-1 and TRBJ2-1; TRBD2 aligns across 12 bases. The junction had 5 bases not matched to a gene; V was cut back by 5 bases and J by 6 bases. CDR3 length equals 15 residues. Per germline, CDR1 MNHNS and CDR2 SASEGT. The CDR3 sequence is CASSPLAGGANEQFF. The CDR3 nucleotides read TGTGCCAGCAGTCCACTAGCGGGGGGTGCCAATGAGCAGTTCTTC.

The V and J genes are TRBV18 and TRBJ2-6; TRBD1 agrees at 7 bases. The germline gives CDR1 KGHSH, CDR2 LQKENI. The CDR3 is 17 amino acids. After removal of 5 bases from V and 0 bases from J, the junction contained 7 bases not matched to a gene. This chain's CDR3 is CASSGQDASSGANVLTF. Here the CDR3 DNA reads TGTGCCAGCTCAGGACAGGATGCATCCTCTGGGGCCAACGTCCTGACTTTC.

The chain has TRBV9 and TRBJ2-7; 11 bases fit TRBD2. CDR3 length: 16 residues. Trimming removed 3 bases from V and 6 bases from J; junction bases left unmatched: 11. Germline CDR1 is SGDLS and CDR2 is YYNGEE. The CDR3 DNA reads TGTGCCAGCAGCGAAGAAATCCTAGCGGGAGGAGGCGAGCAGTACTTC. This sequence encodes CASSEEILAGGGEQYF.

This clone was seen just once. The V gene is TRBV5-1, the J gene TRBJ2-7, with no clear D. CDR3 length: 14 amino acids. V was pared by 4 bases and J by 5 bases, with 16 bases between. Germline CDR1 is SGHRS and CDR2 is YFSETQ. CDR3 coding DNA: TGCGCCAGCAGCCCCAACGGTGTAACGCACGAGCAGTACTTC. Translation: CASSPNGVTHEQYF.

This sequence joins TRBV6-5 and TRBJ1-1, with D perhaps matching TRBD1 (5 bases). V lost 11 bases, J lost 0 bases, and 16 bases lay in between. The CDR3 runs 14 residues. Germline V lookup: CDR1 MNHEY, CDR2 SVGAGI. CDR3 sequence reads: CAVGTAVVNTEAFF. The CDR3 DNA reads TGTGCCGTCGGGACGGCGGTAGTGAACACTGAAGCTTTCTTT.

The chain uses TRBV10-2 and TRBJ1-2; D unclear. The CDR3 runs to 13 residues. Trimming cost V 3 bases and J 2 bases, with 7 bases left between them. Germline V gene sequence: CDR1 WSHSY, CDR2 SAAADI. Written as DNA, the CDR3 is TGCGCCAGCAGTGATGGTCGGAACTATGGCTACACCTTC. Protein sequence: CASSDGRNYGYTF.

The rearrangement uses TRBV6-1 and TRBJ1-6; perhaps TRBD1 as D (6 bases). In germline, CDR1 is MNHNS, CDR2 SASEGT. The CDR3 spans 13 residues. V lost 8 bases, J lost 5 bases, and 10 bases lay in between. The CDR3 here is CASLTGNNSPLHF. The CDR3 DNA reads TGTGCCAGCCTAACAGGGAATAATTCACCCCTCCACTTT.

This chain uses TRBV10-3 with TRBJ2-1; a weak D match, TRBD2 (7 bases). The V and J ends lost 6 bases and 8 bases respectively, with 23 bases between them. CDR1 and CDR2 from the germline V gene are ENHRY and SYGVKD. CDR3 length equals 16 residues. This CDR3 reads CAIRIGGLKSLDEQFF. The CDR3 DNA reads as TGTGCCATCAGAATAGGGGGACTAAAGAGTCTCGATGAGCAGTTCTTC.

Here the CDR3 reads CASSLTGGGDTQYF. CDR3 nucleotides: TGCGCCAGCAGCCTAACAGGTGGAGGAGATACGCAGTATTTT. This rearrangement joins TRBV5-1 to TRBJ2-3, with D perhaps assigned TRBD1 or TRBD2 (5 bases each). Trimming took 4 bases from V and 5 from J, leaving 14 bases between them. Germline lookup yields CDR1 SGHRS and CDR2 YFSETQ. This CDR3 comprises 14 residues.

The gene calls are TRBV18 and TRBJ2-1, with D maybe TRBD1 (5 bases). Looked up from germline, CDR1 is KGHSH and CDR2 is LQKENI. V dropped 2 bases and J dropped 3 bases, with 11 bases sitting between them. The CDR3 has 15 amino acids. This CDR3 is CASSPSQGFYNEQFF. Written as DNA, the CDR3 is TGTGCCAGCTCACCAAGCCAGGGCTTCTACAATGAGCAGTTCTTC.

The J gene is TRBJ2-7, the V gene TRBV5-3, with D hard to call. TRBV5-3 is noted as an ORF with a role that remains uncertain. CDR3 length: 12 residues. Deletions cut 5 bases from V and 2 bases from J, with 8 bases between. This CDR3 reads CARRDRAYEQYF. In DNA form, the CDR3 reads TGTGCCAGAAGGGACCGAGCCTACGAGCAGTACTTC.

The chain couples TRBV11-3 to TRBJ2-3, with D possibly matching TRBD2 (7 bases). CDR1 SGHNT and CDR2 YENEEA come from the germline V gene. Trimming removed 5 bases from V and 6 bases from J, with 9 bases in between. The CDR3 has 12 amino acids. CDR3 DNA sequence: TGTGCCAGCAGCGGGGGGGCGGATACGCAGTATTTT. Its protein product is CASSGGADTQYF. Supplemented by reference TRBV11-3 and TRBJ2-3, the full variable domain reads EAGVVQSPRYKIIEKKQPVAFWCNPISGHNTLYWYLQNLGQGPELLIRYENEEAVDDSQLPKDRFSAERLKGVDSTLKIQPAELGDSAVYLCASSGGADTQYFGPGTRLTVL.

In DNA form, the CDR3 reads TGTGCCAGCAGCTTAGGCTCGGGACTGGCCAATGAGCAGTTCTTC. Translating gives CASSLGSGLANEQFF. V usage is TRBV11-3 and J usage is TRBJ2-1; D may be TRBD2 (6 bases). Trimming removed 1 base at V and 6 bases at J, with 13 bases between. The CDR3 is 15 amino acids. Germline V gene lookup returns CDR1 SGHNT and CDR2 YENEEA.

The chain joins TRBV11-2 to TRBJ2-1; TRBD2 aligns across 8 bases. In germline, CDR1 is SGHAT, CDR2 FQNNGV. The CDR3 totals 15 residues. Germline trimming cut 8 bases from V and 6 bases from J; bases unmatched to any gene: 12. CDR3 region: CASQGRSGGVNEQFF. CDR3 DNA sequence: TGTGCCAGCCAAGGTAGAAGCGGGGGTGTCAATGAGCAGTTCTTC.

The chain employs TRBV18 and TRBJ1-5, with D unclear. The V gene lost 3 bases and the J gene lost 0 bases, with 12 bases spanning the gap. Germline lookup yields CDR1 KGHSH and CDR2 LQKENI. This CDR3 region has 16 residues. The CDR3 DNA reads TGTGCCAGCTCACCTATGACCGCGAATAGCAATCAGCCCCAGCATTTT. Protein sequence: CASSPMTANSNQPQHF.

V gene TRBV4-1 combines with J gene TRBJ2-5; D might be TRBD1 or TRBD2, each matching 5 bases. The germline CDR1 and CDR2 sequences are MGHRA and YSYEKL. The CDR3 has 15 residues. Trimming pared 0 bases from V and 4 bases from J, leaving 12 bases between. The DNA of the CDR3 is TGCGCCAGCAGCCAAGATCGGTCGGGGCCAGAGACCCAGTACTTC. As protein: CASSQDRSGPETQYF.

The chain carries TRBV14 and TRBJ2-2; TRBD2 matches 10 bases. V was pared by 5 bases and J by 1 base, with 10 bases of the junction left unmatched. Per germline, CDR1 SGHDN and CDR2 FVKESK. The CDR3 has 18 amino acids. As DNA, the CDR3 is TGTGCCAGCAGCACCAGGCGGGCTAGCGGGAGGAACACCGGGGAGCTGTTTTTT. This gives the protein CASSTRRASGRNTGELFF.